What follows are 17 T cell receptor beta chains derived from one specimen sequenced in a study of cytomegalovirus exposure and HLA in healthy donors. Primers included in the PCR were 60 Vbeta and 13 Jbeta primers. Some clones are missing from TCRdb's copy, which holds only in-frame ones; the method was immunoSEQ multiplex PCR. The sample carries fewer than 200,000 clones, around 87% recorded once. Sequenced: PBMCs. Receptor source: a boy younger than 10 in good health and CMV-seronegative.

The chain employs TRBV30 and TRBJ1-1, with a tentative D call TRBD1 (5 bases). Germline-derived CDR1 and CDR2 are GTSNPN and SVGIG (reference sequence). The CDR3 covers 13 residues. Trimming cost V 5 bases and J 3 bases, with 13 bases left between them. The CDR3 DNA reads TGTGCCTGGTCTGGGGGGACGGACACTGAAGCTTTCTTT. Its translation is CAWSGGTDTEAFF.

The CDR3 DNA sequence: TGTGCCAGCAGCCGGACAGGGGGTGTGAACACTGAAGCTTTCTTT. It codes for CASSRTGGVNTEAFF. The J gene is TRBJ1-1, the V gene TRBV6-5; TRBD1 matches 10 bases. Germline CDR1 MNHEY, CDR2 SVGAGI. The CDR3 is made up of 15 amino acids. V gave up 6 bases and J gave up 0 bases; unmatched junction bases: 4.

The rearrangement joins TRBV25-1 to TRBJ2-7; 10 bases match TRBD1. The CDR3 consists of 13 residues. Per germline, CDR1 MGHDK and CDR2 SYGVNS. Unmatched junction bases numbered 3, after V lost 8 bases and J lost 2 bases. The CDR3 nucleotides are TGTGCCAGCTCCGGGACAGGGGCCTACGAGCAGTACTTC. It yields the protein CASSGTGAYEQYF.

This clone was observed a few times. The chain employs TRBV19 and TRBJ1-5; 9 bases align to TRBD1. The CDR3 is 14 residues long. CDR1 and CDR2 from the germline V gene are LNHDA and SQIVND (reference sequence). J was trimmed by 6 bases and V by 3 bases; bases with no gene match: 3. CDR3 in DNA: TGTGCCAGTAGTATTAGGGACAGGGCTCAGCCCCAGCATTTT. Translated, it gives CASSIRDRAQPQHF.

This chain links TRBV27 with TRBJ2-5; TRBD1 matches 8 bases. Germline CDR1 is MNHEY and CDR2 is SMNVEV (reference sequence). V lost 4 bases and J lost 4; bases outside the gene matches: 5. This CDR3 is 14 amino acids long. The CDR3 loop reads CASSYTGGTETQYF. The DNA for the CDR3 is TGTGCCAGCAGTTATACAGGGGGGACAGAGACCCAGTACTTC.

The gene calls are TRBV6-4 and TRBJ2-7, with 8 bases identical to TRBD2. V was clipped by 4 bases and J by 4 bases; unmatched bases: 9. Germline lookup yields CDR1 MRHNA and CDR2 SNTAGT. The CDR3 totals 15 residues. The DNA for the CDR3 is TGTGCCAGCAGTGTGAGCGGGAGTGGAAAATACGAGCAGTACTTC. Residues: CASSVSGSGKYEQYF.

The chain recombines TRBV6-5 with TRBJ2-7, with 7 bases aligning to TRBD1. Germline trimming cut 6 bases from V and 6 bases from J; bases unmatched to any gene: 8. The CDR3 runs 13 residues. The germline CDR1 and CDR2 sequences are MNHEY and SVGAGI. The CDR3 sequence is CASRGTARSEQYF. The CDR3 coding sequence is TGTGCCAGCAGGGGGACAGCCCGTTCCGAGCAGTACTTC.

The rearrangement links TRBV6-8 to TRBJ1-6, with 7 nucleotides matching TRBD1. This CDR3 comprises 17 residues. Germline lookup yields CDR1 MNHGY and CDR2 SAAAGT. J was trimmed by 8 bases and V by 5 bases; bases with no gene match: 15. In nucleotides, the CDR3 is TGTGCCAGCAGTAAATTGGGACAGCAGTCGTCAGATTCACCCCTCCACTTT. It encodes CASSKLGQQSSDSPLHF.

V gene TRBV7-9 combines with J gene TRBJ1-1; 8 bases agree with TRBD1. Germline values: CDR1 SEHNR, CDR2 FQNEAQ (reference sequence). After removal of 5 bases from V and 0 bases from J, the junction contained 5 bases not matched to a gene. This CDR3 spans 15 amino acids. The CDR3 DNA sequence: TGTGCCAGCAGCCCCCGGACAGGGATGAACACTGAAGCTTTCTTT. Protein: CASSPRTGMNTEAFF.

CDR3 sequence: CASSSTNGRTDTQYF. The DNA of the CDR3 is TGCGCCAGCAGCTCTACTAACGGGAGAACAGATACGCAGTATTTT. The chain uses TRBV5-1 and TRBJ2-3; D possibly corresponds to TRBD2 (6 bases). From germline, CDR1 is SGHRS and CDR2 YFSETQ. V was clipped by 3 bases and J by 3 bases, with 14 bases between them. This CDR3 contains 15 residues.

This sequence joins TRBV6-5 and TRBJ1-2; 11 positions match TRBD1. The germline V gene encodes CDR1 MNHEY and CDR2 SVGAGI. This CDR3 comprises 14 residues. V was pared by 0 bases and J by 7 bases, with 1 base of the junction left unmatched. Here the CDR3 reads CASSYSGTGGGYTF. The DNA of the CDR3 is TGTGCCAGCAGTTACTCCGGGACAGGGGGTGGCTACACCTTC.

The rearrangement links TRBV7-9 to TRBJ2-5; D remains unclear. The germline V gene has CDR1 SEHNR and CDR2 FQNEAQ (reference sequence). This CDR3 has 13 amino acids. V lost 5 bases to trimming and J lost 5 bases, with 12 bases between them. The CDR3 DNA is TGTGCCAGCAGCCCCTCGGCGGTGGAGACCCAGTACTTC. Translated: CASSPSAVETQYF.

The chain couples TRBV27 to TRBJ1-5; the D gene is possibly TRBD1 (6 bases). The CDR3 extends over 19 amino acids. CDR1 is MNHEY, CDR2 SMNVEV, per germline (reference sequence). The V and J ends lost 5 bases and 0 bases respectively, with 23 bases between them. The CDR3 nucleotides are TGTGCCAGCAGTGGGACAAAGACAGGAGACGGGTATAGCAATCAGCCCCAGCATTTT. Translated, it gives CASSGTKTGDGYSNQPQHF.

This chain links TRBV4-1 with TRBJ2-3; 12 bases fit TRBD2. Germline V gives CDR1 MGHRA, CDR2 YSYEKL. The length of the CDR3 is 16 residues. After removal of 3 bases from V and 1 base from J, the junction contained 2 bases not matched to a gene. CDR3 loop: CASSQRTSGGTDTQYF. DNA of the CDR3: TGCGCCAGCAGCCAGAGGACTAGCGGGGGCACAGATACGCAGTATTTT.

The J gene is TRBJ1-3, the V gene TRBV6-1; TRBD1 agrees at 8 bases. The CDR3 has 14 amino acids. Germline CDR1 MNHNS, CDR2 SASEGT. The junction had 1 base not matched to a gene; V was cut back by 3 bases and J by 3 bases. This CDR3 reads CASSDGTGGNTIYF. The CDR3 coding sequence is TGTGCCAGCAGTGACGGGACAGGTGGAAACACCATATATTTT.

This chain uses TRBV28 with TRBJ2-5; D is perhaps TRBD1 (7 bases). V lost 5 bases, J lost 2 bases, and 18 bases lay in between. The CDR3 has 16 amino acids. Germline V gene sequence: CDR1 MDHEN, CDR2 SYDVKM. The DNA of the CDR3 is TGTGCCAGCAGTCCACATCAGGGGGGTGGGCAAGAGACCCAGTACTTC. This codes for CASSPHQGGGQETQYF.

As DNA, the CDR3 is TGTGCCAGCAGCTTTGGCGGAACTCAGCCCCAGCATTTT. It translates to CASSFGGTQPQHF. The V call is TRBV5-4, the J call TRBJ1-5; no clear D gene. Germline V gene lookup returns CDR1 SGHNT and CDR2 YYREEE (reference sequence). Trimming pared 2 bases from V and 6 bases from J, leaving 9 bases between. This CDR3 is built from 13 residues.